The 20 T cell receptor beta chains presented below share a single source sample, sequenced in a study of blood T cell repertoires in COVID-19. The table came from immunoSEQ multiplex PCR; TCRdb's copy has only in-frame clones and leaves some out. The sample yields about 200,000 clones, more than 80% seen once. The sequencing sample was made of peripheral blood. Every receptor here comes from a woman of 80 years or more with acute or convalescent COVID-19.

The CDR3 spells CASSGQLAGGPKEQFF. CDR3 sequence (DNA): TGTGCCAGCAGTGGGCAACTAGCGGGGGGGCCAAAGGAGCAGTTCTTC. V usage is TRBV2 and J usage is TRBJ2-1, with 13 bases lining up with TRBD2. The germline gives CDR1 SNHLY, CDR2 FYNNEI. This CDR3 is built from 16 residues. With V trimmed by 4 bases and J by 10 bases, 10 bases remained unmatched. The complete variable domain, with remaining parts taken from reference TRBV2 and TRBJ2-1, reads EPEVTQTPSHQVTQMGQEVILRCVPISNHLYFYWYRQILGQKVEFLVSFYNNEISEKSEIFDDQFSVERPDGSNFTLKIRSTKLEDSAMYFCASSGQLAGGPKEQFFGPGTRLTVL.

The chain couples TRBV30 to TRBJ1-2; 7 bases are a match to TRBD1. The CDR3 length is 16 residues. CDR1 is GTSNPN and CDR2 is SVGIG in the germline V gene (reference sequence). The trim removed 0 bases at V and 1 base at J, leaving 8 bases unmatched. DNA of the CDR3: TGTGCCTGGAGTGTACGGGGACAGTTGATTAACTATGGCTACACCTTC. Translation gives CAWSVRGQLINYGYTF.

The chain recombines TRBV10-1 with TRBJ2-2, with TRBD1 as a possible D gene (5 bases). The V gene's germline CDR1 is WNHNN and CDR2 SYGVQD (reference sequence). The CDR3 is made up of 16 amino acids. The V end lost 1 base, the J end lost 0 bases, and 9 bases lay between the germline ends. Written as DNA, the CDR3 is TGCGCCAGCAGTGAGTGGGGCACGCCGAACACCGGGGAGCTGTTTTTT. This gives the protein CASSEWGTPNTGELFF.

The V and J genes are TRBV28 and TRBJ2-3; 7 positions agree with TRBD2. The V gene end was trimmed by 6 bases and the J gene end by 4 bases; junction bases not matched to a gene: 7. The length of the CDR3 is 14 residues. Germline V gene data show CDR1 as MDHEN and CDR2 as SYDVKM. The DNA for the CDR3 is TGTGCCAGCAGCCCCCCCCGGGGGGCAGATACGCAGTATTTT. This sequence encodes CASSPPRGADTQYF. Looking up the rest from reference TRBV28 and TRBJ2-3 gives the full variable domain: DVKVTQSSRYLVKRTGEKVFLECVQDMDHENMFWYRQDPGLGLRLIYFSYDVKMKEKGDIPEGYSVSREKKERFSLILESASTNQTSMYLCASSPPRGADTQYFGPGTRLTVL.

V is TRBV25-1 and J is TRBJ2-6; no firm D call. The V end lost 6 bases, the J end lost 0 bases, and 6 bases lay between the germline ends. Germline loops: CDR1 MGHDK, CDR2 SYGVNS. This CDR3 has 14 amino acids. The CDR3 bases are TGTGCCAGCAGGAGCACCTCTGGGGCCAACGTCCTGACTTTC. Its translation is CASRSTSGANVLTF.

This clone has only one observation. J is TRBJ2-2 and V is TRBV7-2; maybe TRBD2 (6 bases). This CDR3 has 16 residues. V was pared by 6 bases and J by 2 bases, with 16 bases between. Germline CDR1 is SGHTA and CDR2 is FQGNSA. DNA for the CDR3: TGTGCCAGCAGAATGCGGGGTGGGGTAAACACCGGGGAGCTGTTTTTT. It yields the protein CASRMRGGVNTGELFF.

The V and J genes are TRBV24-1 and TRBJ2-3, with a possible D match to TRBD2 (6 bases). This CDR3 has 14 amino acids. The germline gives CDR1 KGHDR, CDR2 SFDVKD. Trimming removed 9 bases from V and 4 bases from J, with 16 bases in between. The CDR3 DNA reads TGTGCCACCGGCGGGCGGGGTGCAGCAGATACGCAGTATTTT. Translated: CATGGRGAADTQYF.

The V and J genes are TRBV25-1 and TRBJ2-5; TRBD2 aligns across 10 bases. There are 17 residues in the CDR3. J lost 5 bases, V lost 1 base, and 10 bases had no gene match. Germline V CDR1 and CDR2: MGHDK, SYGVNS. The CDR3, as DNA: TGTGCCAGCAGTGAATTGAGTAGCGGGGGGCCTGGGGAGACCCAGTACTTC. Translating gives CASSELSSGGPGETQYF.

The table lists this clone with a count of one. The rearrangement uses TRBV7-2 and TRBJ1-5; D unresolved. This CDR3 region has 13 residues. CDR1 is SGHTA and CDR2 is FQGNSA in the germline V gene. The V gene lost 5 bases and the J gene lost 1 base, with 6 bases spanning the gap. CDR3 nucleotides: TGTGCCAGCAGCATTAGAAGCAATCAGCCCCAGCATTTT. Translation gives CASSIRSNQPQHF.

The sample holds a few counts of this clone. The chain employs TRBV5-1 and TRBJ1-3; no clear D. CDR1 SGHRS and CDR2 YFSETQ come from the germline V gene. V was pared by 4 bases and J by 0 bases, with 14 bases between. CDR3 length: 16 residues. This chain's CDR3 is CASSGPDGSSGNTIYF. CDR3 bases: TGCGCCAGCAGCGGACCTGACGGGAGCTCTGGAAACACCATATATTTT.

This clone appeared a single time. This chain connects TRBV2 to TRBJ2-1; 15 bases agree with TRBD2. Germline loops: CDR1 SNHLY, CDR2 FYNNEI. CDR3 length equals 14 residues. Losses at the gene ends were 6 bases for V and 6 bases for J; bases not matched to a gene: 0. DNA for the CDR3: TGTGCCAGCAGGGGACTAGCGGGAGGCAATGAGCAGTTCTTC. Its translation: CASRGLAGGNEQFF.

The chain combines TRBV9 with TRBJ1-4; 7 bases agree with TRBD1. V lost 2 bases and J lost 4; bases outside the gene matches: 5. The CDR3 has 15 residues. Looked up from germline, CDR1 is SGDLS and CDR2 is YYNGEE. CDR3 nucleotide sequence: TGTGCCAGCAGCGTCCGGGGGACAGATAATGAAAAACTGTTTTTT. Its translation: CASSVRGTDNEKLFF.

V and J are TRBV6-4 and TRBJ2-1; 8 nucleotides align to TRBD2. The CDR3 consists of 14 residues. The germline V gene has CDR1 MRHNA and CDR2 SNTAGT. The V gene end was trimmed by 5 bases and the J gene end by 5 bases; junction bases not matched to a gene: 5. The DNA of the CDR3 is TGTGCCAGCAGTTTGAGCGGGGGTGACAATGAGCAGTTCTTC. The encoded protein is CASSLSGGDNEQFF.

The chain uses TRBV4-1 and TRBJ2-2, with D maybe TRBD1 (6 bases). Germline V gives CDR1 MGHRA, CDR2 YSYEKL. V lost 6 bases and J 7 bases, leaving 15 bases between the germline ends. This CDR3 is built from 14 residues. CDR3 sequence (DNA): TGCGCCAGCAGACACCCAGGGGACCACGGGGAGCTGTTTTTT. Translated: CASRHPGDHGELFF.

The CDR3 protein is CASSYPRQGSYEQYF. CDR3 nucleotide sequence: TGTGCCAGCAGTTACCCAAGACAGGGCTCCTACGAGCAGTACTTC. The chain couples TRBV6-5 to TRBJ2-7; TRBD1 matches 7 bases. Germline-derived CDR1 and CDR2 are MNHEY and SVGAGI. J lost 0 bases, V lost 2 bases, and 4 bases had no gene match. There are 15 residues in the CDR3.

This chain uses TRBV3-1 (or the pseudogene TRBV3-2) with TRBJ2-3, with 11 bases aligning to TRBD2. The germline CDR1 and CDR2 sequences are LGHDT and YNNKEL (reference sequence). The CDR3 has 18 residues. J gave up 2 bases and V 3 bases, and 10 bases lay outside the gene matches. CDR3 nucleotide sequence: TGTGCCAGCAGCCATCCCCTAGCGGGGGGTTCTTTCACAGATACGCAGTATTTT. Translation gives CASSHPLAGGSFTDTQYF.

As regards this clone: Relative to the germline gene, one junction end is altered; a read error may explain this. Other nucleotide sequences in the sample specify the same CDR3. The DNA of the CDR3 is TGTGCCAGCTCACCACCGAACAGGGCCACCGGAGAGCTGTTTTTT. Residues: CASSPPNRATGELFF. This sequence joins TRBV18 and TRBJ2-2; TRBD1 might be the D (6 bases). The CDR3 covers 15 residues. Germline V gene sequence: CDR1 KGHSH, CDR2 LQKENI.

V gene TRBV5-6 combines with J gene TRBJ1-2, with D possibly TRBD1 on 6 matching bases. The CDR3 is 13 amino acids. Germline assignment: CDR1 SGHDT and CDR2 YYEEEE. Trimming took 4 bases from V and 8 from J, leaving 15 bases between them. CDR3 residues: CASSLQGPLGYTF. In nucleotides, the CDR3 is TGTGCCAGCAGCCTCCAGGGGCCTCTGGGCTACACCTTC. The complete variable domain, with remaining parts taken from reference TRBV5-6 and TRBJ1-2, reads DAGVTQSPTHLIKTRGQQVTLRCSPKSGHDTVSWYQQALGQGPQFIFQYYEEEERQRGNFPDRFSGHQFPNYSSELNVNALLLGDSALYLCASSLQGPLGYTFGSGTRLTVV.

The table lists this clone with a count of one. The gene calls are TRBV24-1 and TRBJ1-1, with D perhaps TRBD1 (5 bases). Per germline, CDR1 KGHDR and CDR2 SFDVKD. Trimming pared 1 base from V and 11 bases from J, leaving 10 bases between. The CDR3 is made up of 12 amino acids. The CDR3 DNA reads TGTGCCACCAGTGATTTAGCGGGGGTTGCTTTCTTT. Protein product: CATSDLAGVAFF.

This clone has more than one count but fewer than ten. V is TRBV18 and J is TRBJ2-5; 9 nucleotides agree with TRBD1. This CDR3 contains 13 residues. Looked up from germline, CDR1 is KGHSH and CDR2 is LQKENI. After removal of 3 bases from V and 4 bases from J, the junction contained 0 bases not matched to a gene. In nucleotides, the CDR3 is TGTGCCAGCTCACCGGACAGGGGAGAGACCCAGTACTTC. Translated, it gives CASSPDRGETQYF.